This record looks at one TCR beta chain sequence and its context. Its target is unknown. These data are taken from a study of cytomegalovirus exposure and HLA in healthy donors. Notes on the study in general: Among immune exposure information, only CMV serostatus was available. Across HLA loci, a later analysis found differing TCR association rates, with DRB1 most and HLA-C fewest. In an earlier analysis, about 90% or about 30%: the productive usage of most TCR beta V segments. Using the classifier, cytomegalovirus status was reportedly diagnosed with high specificity and sensitivity.

This CDR3 comprises 13 residues. Germline lookup yields CDR1 GTSNPN and CDR2 SVGIG (reference sequence). Trimming left V 1 base short and J 2 bases short, with 8 bases between. The PCR ran on 60 Vbeta and 13 Jbeta primers. The method was immunoSEQ multiplex PCR; TCRdb's version includes in-frame clones alone and lacks a portion of them. The data hold fewer than 250,000 clones, with 70% to 80% observed a single time. The specimen was PBMCs. The chain joins TRBV30 to TRBJ2-5, with TRBD2 as a possible D gene (6 bases). This clonotype originated in a male donor in good health and CMV-seronegative. The CDR3 reads CAWSGRGQETQYF. Written as DNA, the CDR3 is TGTGCCTGGAGTGGGCGGGGACAAGAGACCCAGTACTTC.